This TCR beta chain comes out of a study of shared clonotypes between healthy human individuals. Study-level background: Used for every donor were three CD4 naive, three CD4 memory, two CD8 naive and one CD8 memory plate.

Measured with immunoSEQ multiplex PCR; TCRdb has only the in-frame clones, and not every one. Of about 600,000 clones detected, more than 95% appear once; the ten largest clones hold approximately 0.057%. The CDR3 consists of 16 residues. Per the germline V gene, CDR1 is MNHNY and CDR2 is SVGAGI (reference sequence). The V end was cut by 5 bases, the J end by 0 bases, with 16 bases between. This clone was detected once. The chain couples TRBV6-6 to TRBJ1-2, with D perhaps TRBD1 (6 bases). The source of this sequence is a woman aged 30 to 39 in good health. The sequencing input was naive CD4+ T cells sorted from blood. Subset of the sample: CD45RA+ positively selected. CDR3 sequence reads: CASSQRTVLANYGYTF. The CDR3 DNA reads TGTGCCAGCAGTCAACGGACAGTTCTAGCTAACTATGGCTACACCTTC.